This entry concerns a single T cell receptor beta chain. The length of the CDR3 is 12 residues. The germline CDR1 and CDR2 sequences are SNHLY and FYNNEI. V was pared by 6 bases and J by 7 bases, with 9 bases between. The sample belongs to a study of blood T cell repertoires in COVID-19. Profiled with immunoSEQ multiplex PCR; TCRdb holds only in-frame clones, not every one. The sample lists about 170,000 clones; 80% to 95% were seen once. The sequence came from a man under 40 with COVID-19, enrolled during active disease. Sequenced sample: peripheral blood. V gene TRBV2 combines with J gene TRBJ1-4; D unresolved. The CDR3 DNA reads TGTGCCAGCAGACAACGAGGTGAAAAACTGTTTTTT. Its translation: CASRQRGEKLFF.